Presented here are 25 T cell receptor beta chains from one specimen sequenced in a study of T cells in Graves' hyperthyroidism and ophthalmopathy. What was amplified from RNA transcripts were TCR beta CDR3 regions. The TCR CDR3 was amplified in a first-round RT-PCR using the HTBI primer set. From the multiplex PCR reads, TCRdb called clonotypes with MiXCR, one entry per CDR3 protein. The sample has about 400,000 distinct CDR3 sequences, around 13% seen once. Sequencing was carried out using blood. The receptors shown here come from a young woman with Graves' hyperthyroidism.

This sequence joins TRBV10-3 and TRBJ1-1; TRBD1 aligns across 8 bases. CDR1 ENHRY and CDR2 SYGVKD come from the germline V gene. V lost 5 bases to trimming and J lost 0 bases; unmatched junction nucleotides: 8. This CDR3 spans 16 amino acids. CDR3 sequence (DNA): TGTGCCATCAGTCGAGGACAGGGCCTTATGAACACTGAAGCTTTCTTT. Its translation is CAISRGQGLMNTEAFF.

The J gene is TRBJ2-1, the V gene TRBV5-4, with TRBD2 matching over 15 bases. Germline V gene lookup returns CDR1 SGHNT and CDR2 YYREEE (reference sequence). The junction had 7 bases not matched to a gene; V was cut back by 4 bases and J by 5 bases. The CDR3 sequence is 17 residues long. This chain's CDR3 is CASSAGTSGRLNNEQFF. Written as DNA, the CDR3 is TGTGCCAGCAGCGCAGGGACTAGCGGGAGGCTCAACAATGAGCAGTTCTTC.

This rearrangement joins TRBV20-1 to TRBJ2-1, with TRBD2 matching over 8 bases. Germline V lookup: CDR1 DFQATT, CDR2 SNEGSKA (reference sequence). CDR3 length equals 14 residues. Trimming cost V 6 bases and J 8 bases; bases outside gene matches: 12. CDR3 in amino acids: CSAANSGGGDEQFF. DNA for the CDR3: TGCAGTGCCGCCAACAGCGGGGGTGGCGATGAGCAGTTCTTC.

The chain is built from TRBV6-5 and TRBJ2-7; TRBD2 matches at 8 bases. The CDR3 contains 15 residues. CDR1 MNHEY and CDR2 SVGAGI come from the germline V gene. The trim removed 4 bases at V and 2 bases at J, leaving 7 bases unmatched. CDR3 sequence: CASSSLGLDTYEQYF. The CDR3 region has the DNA TGTGCCAGCAGTTCCCTGGGACTAGATACCTACGAGCAGTACTTC.

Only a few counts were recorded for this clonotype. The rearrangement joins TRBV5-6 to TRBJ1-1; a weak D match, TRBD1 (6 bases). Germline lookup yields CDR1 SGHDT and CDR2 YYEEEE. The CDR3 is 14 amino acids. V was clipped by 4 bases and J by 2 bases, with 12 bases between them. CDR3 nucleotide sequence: TGTGCCAGCAGCGCTGGACAGATTAACACTGAAGCTTTCTTT. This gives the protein CASSAGQINTEAFF. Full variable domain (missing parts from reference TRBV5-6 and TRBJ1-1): DAGVTQSPTHLIKTRGQQVTLRCSPKSGHDTVSWYQQALGQGPQFIFQYYEEEERQRGNFPDRFSGHQFPNYSSELNVNALLLGDSALYLCASSAGQINTEAFFGQGTRLTVV.

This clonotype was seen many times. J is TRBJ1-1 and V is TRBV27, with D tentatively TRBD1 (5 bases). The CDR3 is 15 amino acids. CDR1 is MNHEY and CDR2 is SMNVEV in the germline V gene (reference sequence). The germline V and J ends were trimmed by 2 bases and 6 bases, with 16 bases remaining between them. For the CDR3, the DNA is TGTGCCAGCAGTTTAGGGGGATCAGGTATGCCTGAAGCTTTCTTT. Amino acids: CASSLGGSGMPEAFF.

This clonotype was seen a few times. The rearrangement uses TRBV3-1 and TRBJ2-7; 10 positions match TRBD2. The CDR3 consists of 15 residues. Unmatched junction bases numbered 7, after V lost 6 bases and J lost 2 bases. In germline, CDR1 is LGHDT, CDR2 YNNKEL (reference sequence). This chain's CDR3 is CASSSGTSAPYEQYF. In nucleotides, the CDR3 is TGTGCCAGCAGTTCCGGGACTAGCGCCCCCTACGAGCAGTACTTC.

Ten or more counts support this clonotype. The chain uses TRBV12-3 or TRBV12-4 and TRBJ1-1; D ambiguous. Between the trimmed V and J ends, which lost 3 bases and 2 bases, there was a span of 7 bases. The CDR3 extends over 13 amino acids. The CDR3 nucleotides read TGTGCCAGCAGTTTCCCAGACAACACTGAAGCTTTCTTT. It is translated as CASSFPDNTEAFF.

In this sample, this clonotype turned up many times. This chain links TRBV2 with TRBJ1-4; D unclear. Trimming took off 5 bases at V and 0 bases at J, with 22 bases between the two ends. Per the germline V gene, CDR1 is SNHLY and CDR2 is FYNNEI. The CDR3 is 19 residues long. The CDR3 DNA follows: TGTGCCAGCAGTCTACAGATACCTACCTCTGGAGCAACTAATGAAAAACTGTTTTTT. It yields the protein CASSLQIPTSGATNEKLFF.

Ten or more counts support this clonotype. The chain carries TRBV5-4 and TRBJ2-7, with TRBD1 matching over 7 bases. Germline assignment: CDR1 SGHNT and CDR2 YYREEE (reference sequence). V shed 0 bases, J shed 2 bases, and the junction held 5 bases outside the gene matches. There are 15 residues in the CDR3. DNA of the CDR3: TGTGCCAGCAGCTTGGGTCACAGGGGACCCTACGAGCAGTACTTC. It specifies CASSLGHRGPYEQYF.

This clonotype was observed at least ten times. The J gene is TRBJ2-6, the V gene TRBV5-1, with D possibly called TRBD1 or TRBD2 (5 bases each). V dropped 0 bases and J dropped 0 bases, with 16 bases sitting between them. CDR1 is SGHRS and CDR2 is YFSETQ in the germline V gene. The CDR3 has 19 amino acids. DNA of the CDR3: TGCGCCAGCAGCTTGGAGGGGAGACCGGTGATCTCTGGGGCCAACGTCCTGACTTTC. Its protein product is CASSLEGRPVISGANVLTF.

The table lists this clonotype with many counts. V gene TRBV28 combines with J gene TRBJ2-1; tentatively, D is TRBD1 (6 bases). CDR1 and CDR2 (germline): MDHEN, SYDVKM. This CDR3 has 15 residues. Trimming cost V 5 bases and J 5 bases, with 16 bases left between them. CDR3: CASSPKLRTDNEQFF. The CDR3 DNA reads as TGTGCCAGCAGTCCAAAACTACGGACAGACAATGAGCAGTTCTTC.

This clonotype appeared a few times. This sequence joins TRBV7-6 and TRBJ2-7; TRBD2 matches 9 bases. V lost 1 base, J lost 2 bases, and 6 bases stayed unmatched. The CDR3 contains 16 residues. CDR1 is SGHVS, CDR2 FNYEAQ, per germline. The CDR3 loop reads CASSLVGREGPYEQYF. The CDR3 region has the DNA TGTGCCAGCAGCTTAGTAGGGCGGGAGGGCCCCTACGAGCAGTACTTC.

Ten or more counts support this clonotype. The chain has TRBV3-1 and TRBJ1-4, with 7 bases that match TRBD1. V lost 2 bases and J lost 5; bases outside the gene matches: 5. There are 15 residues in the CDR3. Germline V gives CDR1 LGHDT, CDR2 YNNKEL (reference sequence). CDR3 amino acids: CASSQTGTENEKLFF. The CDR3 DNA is TGTGCCAGCAGCCAAACCGGGACAGAGAATGAAAAACTGTTTTTT. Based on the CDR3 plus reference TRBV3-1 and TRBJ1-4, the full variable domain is DTAVSQTPKYLVTQMGNDKSIKCEQNLGHDTMYWYKQDSKKFLKIMFSYNNKELIINETVPNRFSPKSPDKAHLNLHINSLELGDSAVYFCASSQTGTENEKLFFGSGTQLSVL.

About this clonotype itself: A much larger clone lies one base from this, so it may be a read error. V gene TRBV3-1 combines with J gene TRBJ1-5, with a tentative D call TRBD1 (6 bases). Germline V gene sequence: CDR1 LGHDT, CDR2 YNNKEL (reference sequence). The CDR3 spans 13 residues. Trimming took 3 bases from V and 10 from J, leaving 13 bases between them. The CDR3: CASSQEDRSPQHF. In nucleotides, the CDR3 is TGTGCCAGCAGCCAGGAAGACAGGTCCCCCCAGCATTTT.

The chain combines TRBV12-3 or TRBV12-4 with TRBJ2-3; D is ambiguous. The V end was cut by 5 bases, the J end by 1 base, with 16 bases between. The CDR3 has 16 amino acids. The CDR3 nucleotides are TGTGCCAGCAGTCCCCCTGGGTCGTGGGGCACAGATACGCAGTATTTT. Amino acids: CASSPPGSWGTDTQYF.

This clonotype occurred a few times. The CDR3 nucleotides read TGCAGTGCTAGTATCCCAGGGACCCACTACGAGCAGTACTTC. This encodes CSASIPGTHYEQYF. V usage is TRBV20-1 and J usage is TRBJ2-7; D possibly matches TRBD1 or TRBD2 (5 bases each). This CDR3 has 14 amino acids. V was pared by 3 bases and J by 3 bases, with 15 bases between. From germline, CDR1 is DFQATT and CDR2 SNEGSKA (reference sequence).

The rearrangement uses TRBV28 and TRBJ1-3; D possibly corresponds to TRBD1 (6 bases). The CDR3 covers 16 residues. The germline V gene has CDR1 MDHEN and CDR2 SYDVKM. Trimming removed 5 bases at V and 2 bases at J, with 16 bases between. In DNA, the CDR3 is TGTGCCAGCAGTATAACAGACAGGAGCCCTGGAAACACCATATATTTT. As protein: CASSITDRSPGNTIYF.

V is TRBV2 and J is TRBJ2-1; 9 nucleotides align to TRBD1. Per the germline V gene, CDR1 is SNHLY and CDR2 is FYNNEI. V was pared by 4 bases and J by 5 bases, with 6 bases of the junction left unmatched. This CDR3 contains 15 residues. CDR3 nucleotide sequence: TGTGCCAGCAGTGCGGACAGGGGACCCAACAATGAGCAGTTCTTC. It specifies CASSADRGPNNEQFF.

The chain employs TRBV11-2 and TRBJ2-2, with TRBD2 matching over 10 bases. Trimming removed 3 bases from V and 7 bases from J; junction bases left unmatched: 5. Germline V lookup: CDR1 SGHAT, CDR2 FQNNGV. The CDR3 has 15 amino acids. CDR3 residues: CASSFTSGMGGELFF. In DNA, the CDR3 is TGTGCCAGCAGCTTCACTAGCGGGATGGGCGGGGAGCTGTTTTTT.

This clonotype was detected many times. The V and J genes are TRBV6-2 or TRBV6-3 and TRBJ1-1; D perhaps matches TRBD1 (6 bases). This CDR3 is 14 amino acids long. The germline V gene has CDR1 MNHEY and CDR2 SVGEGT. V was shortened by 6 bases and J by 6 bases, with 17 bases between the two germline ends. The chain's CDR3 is CASSRDTSSAEAFF. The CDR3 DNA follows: TGTGCCAGCAGCCGGGACACCAGTTCGGCTGAAGCTTTCTTT.

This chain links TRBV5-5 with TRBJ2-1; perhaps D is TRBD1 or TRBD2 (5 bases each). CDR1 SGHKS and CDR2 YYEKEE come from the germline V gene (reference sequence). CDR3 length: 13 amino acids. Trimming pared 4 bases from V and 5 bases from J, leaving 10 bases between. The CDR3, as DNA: TGTGCCAGCAGCCCGGGACGGCACAATGAGCAGTTCTTC. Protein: CASSPGRHNEQFF.

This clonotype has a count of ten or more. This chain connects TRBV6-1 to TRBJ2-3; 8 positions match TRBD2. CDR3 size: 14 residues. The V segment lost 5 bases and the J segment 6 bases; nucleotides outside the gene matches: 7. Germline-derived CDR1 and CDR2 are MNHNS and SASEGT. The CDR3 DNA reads TGTGCCAGCAGTACGGGCGGGAGGACGGATACGCAGTATTTT. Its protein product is CASSTGGRTDTQYF.

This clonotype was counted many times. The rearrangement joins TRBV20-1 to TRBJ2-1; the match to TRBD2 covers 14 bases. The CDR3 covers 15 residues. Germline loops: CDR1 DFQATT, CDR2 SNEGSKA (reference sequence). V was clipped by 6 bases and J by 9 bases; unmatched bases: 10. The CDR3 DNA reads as TGCAGTGCGCAGGGACTAGCGGGAGAGTTGGGTGAGCAGTTCTTC. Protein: CSAQGLAGELGEQFF.

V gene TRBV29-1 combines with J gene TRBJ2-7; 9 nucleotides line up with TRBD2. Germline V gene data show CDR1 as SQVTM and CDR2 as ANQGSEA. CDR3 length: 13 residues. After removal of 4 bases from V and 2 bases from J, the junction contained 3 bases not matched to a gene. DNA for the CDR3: TGCAGCGTTGTACCTAGCGGGACCTACGAGCAGTACTTC. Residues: CSVVPSGTYEQYF.